This T cell receptor beta chain comes out of a study of blood T cell repertoires in COVID-19. On the study more broadly: The samples span acute and convalescent COVID-19 from the United States, Italy and Spain. The cDNA or gDNA used as material had been derived from T cells, B-cell-depleted T cells, or PBMCs.

Original handling: Reference gene primer amplification gave estimated nucleated cell counts. Using immunoSEQ multiplex PCR, the repertoire was profiled, and TCRdb retains in-frame clones only, with some absent. V, J and clone size were drawn from that table, and D and trimming were deduced from the DNA. The repertoire holds some 210,000 clones, just under 85% seen once, with less than 8% in the top ten. There are 15 residues in the CDR3. CDR1 is MRHNA, CDR2 SNTAGT, per germline. V shed 8 bases and J 1 base; nucleotides not matched to a gene: 7. This clonotype was sampled from a woman aged 50 to 60 with active or convalescent COVID-19. The sample consisted of peripheral blood. This sequence joins TRBV6-4 and TRBJ2-2, with 7 positions matching TRBD1. CDR3 in DNA: TGTGCCAGCTCTACCACAGGGGAGAACACCGGGGAGCTGTTTTTT. Translated: CASSTTGENTGELFF.